This T cell receptor (beta chain) was documented in a study of cytomegalovirus exposure and HLA in healthy donors. PCR involved 60 Vbeta and 13 Jbeta primers. The data were produced by immunoSEQ multiplex PCR, yet TCRdb's version contains in-frame clones alone and is incomplete. This sample has 35,000 to 55,000 clones, with roughly 60% found just once. The CDR3 has 15 residues. V dropped 4 bases and J dropped 4; count of bases not matched to a gene: 3. The germline CDR1 and CDR2 sequences are WNHNN and SYGVQD (reference sequence). This TCR was recovered from a human donor in good health. V is TRBV10-1 and J is TRBJ2-6; 8 bases fit TRBD1. The sample consisted of PBMCs. Here the CDR3 DNA reads TGCGCCAGCAGTGGGACAGGGACAGGGGCCAACGTCCTGACTTTC. Protein sequence: CASSGTGTGANVLTF.